Below are 21 T cell receptor beta chains sequenced from a single sample in a study of T cells after yellow fever vaccination. TCRdb redid the calling of the 5' RACE reads with MiXCR, one entry per CDR3 protein. The sample has a few hundred thousand distinct CDR3 sequences, roughly 20% seen once; the top ten hold 18%. The input for sequencing was PBMCs, taken before the yellow fever booster vaccination. These receptor sequences come from a man between 18 and 29 years old who received the YFV17D yellow fever vaccine.

This chain links TRBV20-1 with TRBJ1-1; D uncertain. The CDR3 extends over 13 amino acids. V dropped 1 base and J dropped 0 bases, with 6 bases sitting between them. Looked up from germline, CDR1 is DFQATT and CDR2 is SNEGSKA (reference sequence). The CDR3 nucleotides are TGCAGTGCTAGAGCACGGATGAACACTGAAGCTTTCTTT. This translates into CSARARMNTEAFF.

This clonotype came up many times. The genes are TRBV5-1 and TRBJ2-3, with 13 bases lining up with TRBD2. This CDR3 has 16 amino acids. Germline V gene data show CDR1 as SGHRS and CDR2 as YFSETQ. Trimming cost V 4 bases and J 1 base; bases outside gene matches: 3. In DNA, the CDR3 is TGCGCCAGCAGCCCCGGACTAGCGGGGGGCACAGATACGCAGTATTTT. Translating it yields CASSPGLAGGTDTQYF.

The gene calls are TRBV4-2 and TRBJ1-1; D is ambiguous. V dropped 4 bases and J dropped 0 bases, with 15 bases sitting between them. The CDR3 spans 16 residues. The germline CDR1 and CDR2 sequences are LGHNA and YNFKEQ. The CDR3: CASSPPLGGLNTEAFF. The CDR3 nucleotides read TGTGCCAGCAGCCCCCCGCTAGGAGGGCTGAACACTGAAGCTTTCTTT.

The chain employs TRBV7-8 and TRBJ1-1, with D tentatively TRBD1 (5 bases). Germline V CDR1 and CDR2: SGHVS, FQNEAQ. Trimming stripped 5 bases from V and 3 bases from J, with 19 bases between. This CDR3 contains 16 residues. The CDR3 spells CASSPRPQGYDTEAFF. The CDR3 nucleotides are TGTGCCAGCAGCCCTAGGCCTCAGGGCTACGACACTGAAGCTTTCTTT.

The chain has TRBV10-1 and TRBJ2-7; D unresolved. The CDR3 has 15 residues. V lost 2 bases, J lost 6 bases, and 17 bases lay in between. Germline values: CDR1 WNHNN, CDR2 SYGVQD (reference sequence). This CDR3 is CASSERFDSWGEQYF. The CDR3 DNA follows: TGCGCCAGCAGTGAGAGGTTTGATTCTTGGGGCGAGCAGTACTTC.

This clonotype was recorded a few times. This chain uses TRBV6-2 or TRBV6-3 with TRBJ1-1, with a weak D call TRBD1 (5 bases). CDR3 length: 13 residues. V lost 2 bases to trimming and J lost 5 bases, with 9 bases between them. In germline, CDR1 is MNHEY, CDR2 SVGEGT. CDR3 bases: TGTGCCAGCAGTTACAGGGGAGGTACTGAAGCTTTCTTT. It encodes CASSYRGGTEAFF.

The rearrangement joins TRBV9 to TRBJ2-1; D possibly corresponds to TRBD2 (5 bases). Trimming took 0 bases from V and 7 from J, leaving 11 bases between them. This CDR3 has 14 amino acids. Germline assignment: CDR1 SGDLS and CDR2 YYNGEE. The chain's CDR3 is CASSVGGAANEQFF. The CDR3 DNA reads TGTGCCAGCAGCGTAGGCGGAGCGGCAAATGAGCAGTTCTTC.

V is TRBV5-5 and J is TRBJ2-3; weak D call: TRBD2 (5 bases). Trimming removed 3 bases from V and 0 bases from J, with 8 bases in between. This CDR3 comprises 14 residues. Per the germline V gene, CDR1 is SGHKS and CDR2 is YYEKEE (reference sequence). The DNA for the CDR3 is TGTGCCAGCAGCTGGAGGACTAGCACAGATACGCAGTATTTT. Translation gives CASSWRTSTDTQYF.

This clonotype was counted ten times or more. The chain is built from TRBV7-8 and TRBJ2-5; 7 bases line up with TRBD1. The CDR3 loop spans 12 amino acids. The J segment lost 5 bases and the V segment lost 8 bases, leaving 5 bases of the junction unmatched. The germline gives CDR1 SGHVS, CDR2 FQNEAQ. CDR3 amino acids: CASGRDSETQYF. The CDR3 nucleotides are TGTGCCAGCGGACGGGACAGTGAGACCCAGTACTTC.

This clonotype was counted many times. This sequence joins TRBV7-2 and TRBJ2-3, with TRBD2 matching 9 bases. The CDR3 spans 15 residues. Germline CDR1 SGHTA, CDR2 FQGNSA. After removal of 1 base from V and 6 bases from J, the junction contained 5 bases not matched to a gene. The CDR3 region is CASSLVAGAGDTQYF. Written as DNA, the CDR3 is TGTGCCAGCAGCTTAGTAGCGGGGGCTGGGGATACGCAGTATTTT.

This clonotype was seen a handful of times. This chain links TRBV29-1 with TRBJ2-2; D is possibly TRBD1 (5 bases). The CDR3 has 16 amino acids. Germline V gene data show CDR1 as SQVTM and CDR2 as ANQGSEA. Trimming cost V 0 bases and J 7 bases, with 18 bases left between them. Written as DNA, the CDR3 is TGCAGCGTTGAAGACAGGGAACGAAAACCACTCGGGGAGCTGTTTTTT. Its translation is CSVEDRERKPLGELFF.

This clonotype is a singleton in its sample. The V and J genes are TRBV24-1 and TRBJ2-7; D uncertain. CDR3 length: 13 residues. Deletions cut 8 bases from V and 5 bases from J, with 15 bases between. Germline V CDR1 and CDR2: KGHDR, SFDVKD. CDR3 DNA: TGTGCCACCACTTCGGCCAGGTCCGACGAGCAGTACTTC. Translation: CATTSARSDEQYF.

This clonotype turned up a few times. This rearrangement joins TRBV4-1 to TRBJ1-3; the D gene is possibly TRBD1 (5 bases). Trimming stripped 1 base from V and 5 bases from J, with 24 bases between. Germline V gene sequence: CDR1 MGHRA, CDR2 YSYEKL. The CDR3 covers 19 residues. The CDR3 region has the DNA TGCGCCAGCAGCCAAGCTGGTTCCAAGGGCAACAGGAGAAGAAACACCATATATTTT. It yields the protein CASSQAGSKGNRRRNTIYF.

This clonotype has a handful of counts. CDR3 protein: CASRFGETQYF. In nucleotides, the CDR3 is TGTGCCAGCAGATTTGGAGAGACCCAGTACTTC. This chain uses TRBV6-5 with TRBJ2-5; D is ambiguous. The germline V and J ends were trimmed by 6 bases and 4 bases, with 6 bases remaining between them. The CDR3 runs to 11 residues. Germline V gene lookup returns CDR1 MNHEY and CDR2 SVGAGI.

This clonotype was detected ten times or more. This chain links TRBV29-1 with TRBJ2-3; perhaps TRBD1 as D (6 bases). Germline CDR1 SQVTM, CDR2 ANQGSEA. CDR3 size: 13 residues. The V and J ends lost 5 bases and 4 bases respectively, with 13 bases between them. This CDR3 is CSVSTGMSDTQYF. The CDR3 nucleotides are TGCAGCGTTTCTACAGGGATGTCAGATACGCAGTATTTT.

The chain recombines TRBV7-9 with TRBJ2-7; D remains ambiguous. The CDR3 is made up of 13 amino acids. The germline V gene has CDR1 SEHNR and CDR2 FQNEAQ (reference sequence). Trimming shortened V by 6 bases and J by 2 bases, and 11 bases separated the two germline ends. The CDR3 DNA reads TGTGCCAGCAGTACGACTGCTACCTACGAGCAGTACGTC. Amino acid sequence: CASSTTATYEQYV.

A few counts support this clonotype. The chain recombines TRBV20-1 with TRBJ1-6; D is ambiguous. This CDR3 contains 15 residues. Trimming took 0 bases from V and 8 from J, leaving 14 bases between them. Germline assignment: CDR1 DFQATT and CDR2 SNEGSKA (reference sequence). The CDR3 is CSARDRVREDSPLHF. The CDR3 DNA follows: TGCAGTGCTAGAGATAGGGTGAGGGAAGATTCACCCCTCCACTTT.

This clonotype appeared many times. This chain joins TRBV5-5 and TRBJ2-7; a weak D match, TRBD1 (5 bases). Germline V gene data show CDR1 as SGHKS and CDR2 as YYEKEE (reference sequence). The CDR3 is 13 amino acids. The V gene lost 2 bases and the J gene lost 5 bases, with 11 bases spanning the gap. The CDR3 nucleotides read TGTGCCAGCAGCTTATTTGGGGCCAACGAGCAGTACGTC. Translation: CASSLFGANEQYV.

The chain is built from TRBV2 and TRBJ1-5; D is unresolved. CDR1 is SNHLY and CDR2 is FYNNEI in the germline V gene. Trimming removed 8 bases from V and 5 bases from J, with 13 bases in between. The CDR3 contains 13 residues. DNA of the CDR3: TGTGCCAGCTCCGAGTTCGGGGATCAGCCCCAGCATTTT. This codes for CASSEFGDQPQHF.

The gene calls are TRBV6-5 and TRBJ1-1, with D tentatively TRBD1 (5 bases). The germline V and J ends were trimmed by 6 bases and 11 bases, with 19 bases remaining between them. Looked up from germline, CDR1 is MNHEY and CDR2 is SVGAGI. The CDR3 spans 13 residues. The CDR3, as DNA: TGTGCCAGCAGACCCGACAGCCTCGGCAGGGCTTTCTTT. It encodes CASRPDSLGRAFF.

In this sample, this clonotype turned up a few times. The chain couples TRBV6-5 to TRBJ2-7, with TRBD1 as a possible D gene (5 bases). Germline CDR1 MNHEY, CDR2 SVGAGI. The CDR3 has 14 amino acids. V was trimmed by 1 base and J by 6 bases, leaving 13 bases between them. CDR3 protein: CASSYYRTQTEQYF. The CDR3 DNA is TGTGCCAGCAGTTACTACAGGACACAGACCGAGCAGTACTTC.